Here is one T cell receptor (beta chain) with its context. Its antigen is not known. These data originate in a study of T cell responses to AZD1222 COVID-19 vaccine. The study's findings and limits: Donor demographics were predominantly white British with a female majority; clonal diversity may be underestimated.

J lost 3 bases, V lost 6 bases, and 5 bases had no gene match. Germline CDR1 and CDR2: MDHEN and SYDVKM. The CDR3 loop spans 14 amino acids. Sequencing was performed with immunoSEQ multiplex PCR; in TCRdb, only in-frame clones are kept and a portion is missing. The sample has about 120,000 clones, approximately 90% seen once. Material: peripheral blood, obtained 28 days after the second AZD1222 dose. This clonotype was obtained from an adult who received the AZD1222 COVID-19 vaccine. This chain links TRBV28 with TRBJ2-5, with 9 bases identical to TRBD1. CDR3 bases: TGTGCCAGCAGGGGGACAGGGACCGAAGAGACCCAGTACTTC. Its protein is CASRGTGTEETQYF.